This T cell receptor beta chain appears in the sequencing data of a study of T cells after yellow fever vaccination. As regards this clonotype: The antigen is not known.

CDR1 is MDHEN and CDR2 is SYDVKM in the germline V gene. The V end was cut by 6 bases, the J end by 11 bases, with 25 bases between. This CDR3 contains 15 residues. A process of 5'RACE template switching, which added a universal primer site and UMIs, was used to make TCR cDNA. TCRdb re-derived calls from the 5' RACE reads in MiXCR, one entry per CDR3 protein. The top ten clones hold less than 20% of a sample with under 550,000 distinct CDR3 sequences, about a fifth of them seen once. General observations from the study: Among all clonotypes, a small share was observed in both CD4 and CD8 compartments. Detected again after the booster were most primary-vaccination clones, at 95% to 96% CD4 and 88% CD8.

This TCR derives from a man aged 18 to 35 who received the YFV17D yellow fever vaccine. This chain uses TRBV28 with TRBJ1-1; D possibly corresponds to TRBD1 (5 bases). The material was PBMCs, obtained approximately 20 days after the first yellow fever vaccination. The CDR3 region is CASSHQGTAGVRAFF. The DNA for the CDR3 is TGTGCCAGCAGCCATCAAGGGACGGCAGGTGTGAGGGCTTTCTTT. The full variable domain, with the rest looked up from reference TRBV28 and TRBJ1-1, is DVKVTQSSRYLVKRTGEKVFLECVQDMDHENMFWYRQDPGLGLRLIYFSYDVKMKEKGDIPEGYSVSREKKERFSLILESASTNQTSMYLCASSHQGTAGVRAFFGQGTRLTVV.